The entry below describes one TCR beta chain. No antigen is known for it. V dropped 1 base and J dropped 0 bases, with 10 bases sitting between them. The CDR3 covers 15 residues. Germline V gene data show CDR1 as SGHRS and CDR2 as YFSETQ. Sequencing sought depths of 1 in 200,000 to 1 in 1 million T cells. Produced via immunoSEQ multiplex PCR; TCRdb's table is partial and in-frame only. Here the sample spans under 150,000 clones, 85% to 95% being singletons. This record belongs to a study of cytotoxic CD8 clonotypes in ibrutinib-treated CLL. Looking at the study overall: The cohort had about 10 relapsed/refractory and some 16 treatment-naive patients, 17 IGHV unmutated. Complete response was seen in 2 patients and partial in approximately 24; roughly twelve progressed and roughly 15 stayed remitted after a median roughly 70 months.

Overall study findings and caveats: An increase in clonality occurred at ibrutinib response, followed by a return toward baseline at progression.

The sequence derives from a human donor with chronic lymphocytic leukemia. The chain carries TRBV5-1 and TRBJ2-5, with D unclear. This specimen consisted of PBMCs, obtained after 12 months of ibrutinib treatment. As DNA, the CDR3 is TGCGCCAGCAGCTTGCCCCCCGCCAACCAAGAGACCCAGTACTTC. Translating gives CASSLPPANQETQYF.